This note documents a single T cell receptor (beta chain) sequence. Its antigen is not identified. cDNA libraries for TRB were generated by 5' RACE incorporating UMI labels. TCRdb reprocessed the 5' RACE reads and stores each CDR3 protein as one record, lacking DNA. The sample includes roughly 50,000 distinct CDR3 sequences. This sample was taken from a study of CXCR3-negative and CXCR3-positive naive CD8 T cells. This CDR3 contains 14 residues. In germline, CDR1 is SEHNR, CDR2 FQNEAQ (reference sequence). Study results and caveats: Naive cells used TRBV-TRBJ genes in much the same way whether CXCR3-negative or CXCR3-positive; memory cells did not. Researchers report CXCR3 expression partially decreased after cryopreservation, with fresh PBMCs used in most assays. The TRB CDR3s that CXCR3-positive naive cells carried were more hydrophobic than those of CXCR3-negative naive cells.

Sequencing was carried out using naive CXCR3+ CD8+ T cells from blood. Subset defined: CD45RO-CCR7+CD27+CD95- naive CD8+ T cells expressing CXCR3 (TNR3+). The source is a human donor in good health. Some clones in this sample may be carry-over from other donors' samples. The chain recombines TRBV7-9 with TRBJ2-1. The CDR3 sequence: CAEETSSSYNEQFF.